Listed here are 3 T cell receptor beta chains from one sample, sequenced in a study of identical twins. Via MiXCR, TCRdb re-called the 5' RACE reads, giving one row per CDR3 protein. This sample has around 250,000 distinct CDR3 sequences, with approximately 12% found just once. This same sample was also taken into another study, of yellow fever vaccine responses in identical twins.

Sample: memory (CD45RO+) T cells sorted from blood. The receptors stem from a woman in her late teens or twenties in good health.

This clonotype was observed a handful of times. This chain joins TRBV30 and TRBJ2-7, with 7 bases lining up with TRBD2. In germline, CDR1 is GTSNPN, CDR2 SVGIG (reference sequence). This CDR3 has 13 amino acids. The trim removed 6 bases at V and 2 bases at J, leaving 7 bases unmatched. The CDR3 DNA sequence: TGTGCCTGCGACGGGAGGAGACCCTACGAGCAGTACTTC. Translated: CACDGRRPYEQYF.

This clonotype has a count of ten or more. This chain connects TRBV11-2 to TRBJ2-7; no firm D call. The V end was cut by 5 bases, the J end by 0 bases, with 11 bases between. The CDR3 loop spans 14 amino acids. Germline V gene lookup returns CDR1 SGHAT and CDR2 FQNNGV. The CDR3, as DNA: TGTGCCAGCAGCGTTTTAGGAAGCTCCTACGAGCAGTACTTC. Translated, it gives CASSVLGSSYEQYF. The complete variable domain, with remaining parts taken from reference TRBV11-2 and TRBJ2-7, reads EAGVAQSPRYKIIEKRQSVAFWCNPISGHATLYWYQQILGQGPKLLIQFQNNGVVDDSQLPKDRFSAERLKGVDSTLKIQPAKLEDSAVYLCASSVLGSSYEQYFGPGTRLTVT.

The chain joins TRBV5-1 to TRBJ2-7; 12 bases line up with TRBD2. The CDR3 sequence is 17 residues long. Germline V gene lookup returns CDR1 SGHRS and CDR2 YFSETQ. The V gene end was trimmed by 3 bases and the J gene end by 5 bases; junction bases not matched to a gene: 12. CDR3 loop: CASSSVSRLAGADEQYF. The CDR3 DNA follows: TGCGCCAGCAGCTCCGTATCAAGACTAGCGGGGGCGGACGAGCAGTACTTC.